This T cell receptor beta chain is drawn from a study of shared clonotypes between healthy human individuals. Deep-level running was used for the assay. TCRdb's copy holds only in-frame clones and misses some; the assay was immunoSEQ multiplex PCR. The sample shows around 1.1 million clones, approximately 78% of them seen only once. CDR1 SGHDN and CDR2 FVKESK come from the germline V gene. V was shortened by 7 bases and J by 6 bases, with 12 bases between the two germline ends. CDR3 length: 12 residues. Recent acute infections and vaccinations were absent in the healthy HIV-negative adult donors. The donors were all Caucasian adults (living in Nashville, Tennessee). Negatively enriched CD4+ T cells were divided by CD45RA into naive and memory.

Sequenced: memory CD4+ T cells from PBMCs. Subset specified: CD45RA-negative fraction. The sequence came from a young man in good health. Some clones in this sample may be carry-over from other donors' samples. The chain carries TRBV14 and TRBJ1-1; D unresolved. The CDR3 sequence: CASTMGGAEAFF. In nucleotides, the CDR3 is TGTGCCAGCACCATGGGTGGGGCTGAAGCTTTCTTT.